One sample yielded the 23 T cell receptor beta chains listed below, sequenced in a study of T cells in women clearing cervical HPV infection. Using immunoSEQ multiplex PCR, the repertoire was profiled, and TCRdb retains in-frame clones only, with some absent. The record lists 49,000 or so clones, of which the ten most abundant hold about 40%. Sequencing input: blood buffy coat. The origin of the receptors is a woman between 18 and 69 years old with a cervical HPV16 infection that either progressed to CIN3+ or cleared (not recorded which).

A note on this clone: The observed sequence ends 3 residues before the CDR3 terminus, with the missing tail filled in from the germline J gene. V and J are TRBV30 and TRBJ1-6; D uncertain. The CDR3 has 16 residues. Trimming cost V 1 base and J 7 bases, with 17 bases left between them. Germline V gene sequence: CDR1 GTSNPN, CDR2 SVGIG (reference sequence). The CDR3 is CAWSEFRSGGNSPLHF. The CDR3 bases that were read are TGTGCCTGGAGTGAATTCCGGTCGGGCGGGAATTCACCC.

Turning to this clone: The read terminates 3 residues ahead of where the CDR3 ends, so the germline J gene completes it. The chain links TRBV20-1 to TRBJ2-7, with 7 bases lining up with TRBD2. Per germline, CDR1 DFQATT and CDR2 SNEGSKA (reference sequence). Losses at the gene ends were 3 bases for V and 3 bases for J; bases not matched to a gene: 5. The CDR3 contains 13 residues. CDR3 amino acids: CSASLGGIYEQYF. CDR3 bases read: TGCAGTGCTAGTCTCGGGGGGATCTACGAG.

CDR3 bases read: TGTGCCAGCAGCTTACCCCTTGACTACCCG. It is translated as CASSLPLDYP. In full, the CDR3 reads CASSLPLDYPAFF. The J gene is TRBJ1-1, the V gene TRBV7-2; no reliable D call. The read ends 3 residues shy of where the CDR3 ends; the end is completed using the germline J gene. This CDR3 has 13 residues. Germline V CDR1 and CDR2: SGHTA, FQGNSA.

As regards this clone: The CDR3 end falls 3 residues outside the read, so it is completed with the germline J gene. The V gene is TRBV7-6, the J gene TRBJ2-2, with 9 nucleotides matching TRBD1. Trimming at V came to 1 base and at J to 6 bases, leaving 12 bases not matched to a gene. The CDR3 sequence is 18 residues long. Germline CDR1 SGHVS, CDR2 FNYEAQ. CDR3 in amino acids: CASSLEGTGSIVAGELFF. The part of the CDR3 DNA that was read is TGTGCCAGCAGCTTAGAGGGGACAGGGTCGATAGTTGCCGGGGAG. Based on the CDR3 plus reference TRBV7-6 and TRBJ2-2, the full variable domain is GAGVSQSPRYKVTKRGQDVALRCDPISGHVSLYWYRQALGQGPEFLTYFNYEAQQDKSGLPNDRFSAERPEGSISTLTIQRTEQRDSAMYRCASSLEGTGSIVAGELFFGEGSRLTVL.

On this clone itself: A junction boundary mismatches the germline segment, possibly from a read error. The CDR3 extends 3 residues past the end of the read, so its final part is completed from the germline J gene. The chain recombines TRBV7-7 with TRBJ2-5, with a tentative D call TRBD2 (5 bases). The CDR3 extends over 15 amino acids. Germline loops: CDR1 SSHAT, CDR2 FNYEAQ (reference sequence). This CDR3 reads CASSLNRASLETQYF. The part of the CDR3 DNA that was read is TGTGCTAGCAGCTTAAATCGGGCTAGCCTAGAGACC.

The CDR3 sequence: CASSPPHRSTDTQYF. The covered CDR3 bases are TGTGCCAGCTCACCACCGCACAGAAGCACAGATACG. The V and J genes are TRBV18 and TRBJ2-3; D remains unclear. The read terminates 3 residues ahead of where the CDR3 ends, so the germline J gene completes it. Per the germline V gene, CDR1 is KGHSH and CDR2 is LQKENI. V shed 0 bases and J shed 0 bases, with 7 bases lying between them. This CDR3 has 15 residues.

A word on this clone: The CDR3 end falls 3 residues outside the read, so it is completed with the germline J gene. The rearrangement uses TRBV30 and TRBJ1-6; D may be TRBD1 (5 bases). The germline gives CDR1 GTSNPN, CDR2 SVGIG (reference sequence). The length of the CDR3 is 12 residues. V lost 5 bases and J lost 6, with 8 bases in between. This CDR3 is CAWGTFNSPLHF. CDR3 bases read: TGTGCCTGGGGGACTTTTAATTCACCC.

A word on this clone: The read gets to within 3 residues of the CDR3 end, and the germline J gene fills in the rest. The rearrangement uses TRBV6-2 or TRBV6-3 and TRBJ2-3; a possible D gene is TRBD2 (5 bases). Germline CDR1 is MNHEY and CDR2 is SVGEGT. The CDR3 consists of 17 residues. The V end was cut by 4 bases, the J end by 1 base, with 18 bases between. The CDR3 loop is CASSSFNGLSRTDTQYF. The CDR3 bases that were read are TGTGCCAGCAGTTCCTTCAATGGACTGAGCCGCACAGATACG.

Concerning this clone: With the read ending 3 residues before the CDR3 end, the germline J gene is used to fill in that end. The chain uses TRBV7-6 and TRBJ2-7; perhaps TRBD1 as D (5 bases). This CDR3 has 12 residues. The germline gives CDR1 SGHVS, CDR2 FNYEAQ. Trimming took 6 bases from V and 6 from J, leaving 12 bases between them. The sequenced part of the CDR3 DNA is TGTGCCAGCAGTGAACAGGCTCGCGAG. Protein product: CASSEQARE. The full CDR3 is CASSEQAREQYF. The full variable domain, with the rest looked up from reference TRBV7-6 and TRBJ2-7, is GAGVSQSPRYKVTKRGQDVALRCDPISGHVSLYWYRQALGQGPEFLTYFNYEAQQDKSGLPNDRFSAERPEGSISTLTIQRTEQRDSAMYRCASSEQAREQYFGPGTRLTVT.

Turning to this clone: The CDR3 goes on 3 residues after the read ends, and that part is filled in from the germline J gene. The chain employs TRBV30 and TRBJ2-5; TRBD2 matches 13 bases. The J segment lost 5 bases and the V segment lost 0 bases, leaving 12 bases of the junction unmatched. CDR3 length: 18 residues. Germline V lookup: CDR1 GTSNPN, CDR2 SVGIG (reference sequence). The part of the CDR3 DNA that was read is TGTGCCTGGAGTGTACGAACTAGCGGGGGGGTTATCCGGGAGACC. Translating gives CAWSVRTSGGVIRET. The entire CDR3 protein reads CAWSVRTSGGVIRETQYF.

Regarding this clone: The read falls 3 residues short of the CDR3 end, and the missing part is taken from the germline J gene. V and J are TRBV20-1 and TRBJ2-7, with D possibly matching TRBD2 (7 bases). Trimming cost V 0 bases and J 6 bases, with 15 bases left between them. The CDR3 is 14 amino acids. Germline CDR1 DFQATT, CDR2 SNEGSKA (reference sequence). CDR3 residues: CSARDDRGAGEQYF. The sequenced CDR3 bases are TGCAGTGCTAGAGATGATCGGGGGGCGGGCGAG.

Worth noting for this clone: The read ends 3 residues before the CDR3 terminus; that terminus is restored from the germline J gene. The chain couples TRBV11-2 to TRBJ1-5; D gene unclear. CDR1 and CDR2 from the germline V gene are SGHAT and FQNNGV. Deletions cut 0 bases from V and 5 bases from J, with 11 bases between. This CDR3 contains 15 residues. This CDR3 reads CASSLEGMIYQPQHF. The CDR3 bases that were read are TGTGCCAGCAGCTTAGAAGGCATGATCTATCAGCCC.

For this clone: Coverage ceases 3 residues before the CDR3 finishes, and the germline J gene fills in the end. The rearrangement joins TRBV11-2 to TRBJ2-7; 10 bases are a match to TRBD2. V lost 1 base and J lost 4; bases outside the gene matches: 4. The length of the CDR3 is 15 residues. The V gene's germline CDR1 is SGHAT and CDR2 FQNNGV. The CDR3 loop reads CASSLGLAGVYEQYF. The CDR3 bases that were read are TGTGCCAGCAGCTTAGGGCTAGCGGGAGTATACGAG.

Comments on this clone: The read ends 3 residues shy of where the CDR3 ends; the end is completed using the germline J gene. V and J are TRBV7-3 and TRBJ2-4; a weak D match, TRBD2 (6 bases). CDR3 length: 13 amino acids. Germline V gene sequence: CDR1 SGHTA, CDR2 FQGTGA. The covered CDR3 bases are TGTGCCAGCAGCCTCGGGGGAGGAGAGACT. Amino acid sequence: CASSLGGGET. Given in full, the CDR3 is CASSLGGGETQYF.

On this clone itself: The read is 3 residues too short to cover the CDR3 end, so that end is filled in from the germline J gene. The chain combines TRBV6-4 with TRBJ2-3, with a tentative D call TRBD2 (7 bases). This CDR3 region has 15 residues. V shed 5 bases and J shed 3 bases, with 15 bases lying between them. CDR1 and CDR2 from the germline V gene are MRHNA and SNTAGT. The CDR3 is CASSRGGARTDTQYF. The DNA read from the CDR3 is TGTGCCAGCAGTAGGGGGGGGGCTCGAACAGATACG.

Concerning this clone: With the read ending 3 residues before the CDR3 end, the germline J gene is used to fill in that end. This chain connects TRBV2 to TRBJ1-5; D possibly corresponds to TRBD1 (6 bases). The V end lost 8 bases, the J end lost 4 bases, and 9 bases lay between the germline ends. The CDR3 extends over 12 amino acids. The germline gives CDR1 SNHLY, CDR2 FYNNEI. CDR3 DNA (partial): TGTGCCAGCTCGGGGACAAATCAGCCC. This gives the protein CASSGTNQP. The full-length CDR3 reads as CASSGTNQPQHF.

The CDR3 is CSVSSGSGSYNEQFF. CDR3 bases read: TGCAGTGTTAGTAGCGGGAGTGGGTCCTACAATGAG. This chain uses TRBV20-1 with TRBJ2-1; 9 bases fit TRBD2. The read halts 3 residues ahead of the CDR3 end, with the missing end drawn from the germline J gene. The germline gives CDR1 DFQATT, CDR2 SNEGSKA (reference sequence). V lost 7 bases, J lost 1 base, and 8 bases stayed unmatched. The CDR3 is 15 amino acids.

Of note for this clone: The CDR3 end falls 3 residues outside the read, so it is completed with the germline J gene. V and J are TRBV5-1 and TRBJ1-1; D might be TRBD1 (5 bases). The V end lost 2 bases, the J end lost 4 bases, and 12 bases lay between the germline ends. This CDR3 spans 14 amino acids. Germline V lookup: CDR1 SGHRS, CDR2 YFSETQ. CDR3 region: CASSFIGAGTEAFF. The CDR3 bases that were read are TGCGCCAGCAGCTTCATAGGGGCTGGCACTGAA. Combining the CDR3 with reference TRBV5-1 and TRBJ1-1 gives the whole variable domain KAGVTQTPRYLIKTRGQQVTLSCSPISGHRSVSWYQQTPGQGLQFLFEYFSETQRNKGNFPGRFSGRQFSNSRSEMNVSTLELGDSALYLCASSFIGAGTEAFFGQGTRLTVV.

On this clone itself: The read ends 3 residues shy of where the CDR3 ends; the end is completed using the germline J gene. The V gene is TRBV7-2, the J gene TRBJ2-7; 10 nucleotides line up with TRBD2. Germline V gene data show CDR1 as SGHTA and CDR2 as FQGNSA. The CDR3 spans 13 residues. J gave up 5 bases and V 5 bases, and 3 bases lay outside the gene matches. The CDR3 bases that were read are TGTGCCAGCAGCCGAGGACTAGCGGACGAG. Protein product: CASSRGLADE. The full CDR3 is CASSRGLADEQYF.

A word on this clone: The read ends 3 residues before the CDR3 terminus; that terminus is restored from the germline J gene. This chain connects TRBV7-8 to TRBJ2-2; 7 bases fit TRBD1. CDR1 and CDR2 from the germline V gene are SGHVS and FQNEAQ. CDR3 size: 14 residues. CDR3: CASSLGQGGSPLFF. The covered CDR3 bases are TGTGCCAGCAGCTTAGGACAGGGCGGGTCACCG.

About this clone itself: Coverage ceases 3 residues before the CDR3 finishes, and the germline J gene fills in the end. This chain joins TRBV18 and TRBJ2-3; possible D gene TRBD2, 5 bases. CDR3 length: 16 amino acids. Germline-derived CDR1 and CDR2 are KGHSH and LQKENI. With 3 bases removed from V and 2 bases from J, the gap between germline ends came to 15 bases. The CDR3 region is CASSPTLLENTDTQYF. The CDR3 bases that were read are TGTGCCAGCTCACCGACCCTACTAGAAAACACAGATACG.

Turning to this clone: Read data end 3 residues before the CDR3 end; the end is taken from the germline J gene. The J gene is TRBJ2-2, the V gene TRBV30; 8 positions agree with TRBD2. Looked up from germline, CDR1 is GTSNPN and CDR2 is SVGIG (reference sequence). CDR3 size: 16 residues. CDR3 bases read: TGTGCCTGGGCTATCTCCGGGACTAGGTCTCTGGGATGG. Residues: CAWAISGTRSLGW. The full-length CDR3 reads as CAWAISGTRSLGWLFF.

Concerning this clone itself: Read data end 3 residues before the CDR3 end; the end is taken from the germline J gene. The chain recombines TRBV30 with TRBJ2-1; the D gene is possibly TRBD2 (6 bases). The CDR3 totals 15 residues. V was cut by 0 bases and J by 5 bases, with 14 bases left in between. The germline CDR1 and CDR2 sequences are GTSNPN and SVGIG (reference sequence). Partial CDR3 DNA: TGTGCCTGGAGTGTATTGGAGGGTGTTAACAATGAG. Its translation is CAWSVLEGVNNE. The full CDR3 protein reads CAWSVLEGVNNEQFF.